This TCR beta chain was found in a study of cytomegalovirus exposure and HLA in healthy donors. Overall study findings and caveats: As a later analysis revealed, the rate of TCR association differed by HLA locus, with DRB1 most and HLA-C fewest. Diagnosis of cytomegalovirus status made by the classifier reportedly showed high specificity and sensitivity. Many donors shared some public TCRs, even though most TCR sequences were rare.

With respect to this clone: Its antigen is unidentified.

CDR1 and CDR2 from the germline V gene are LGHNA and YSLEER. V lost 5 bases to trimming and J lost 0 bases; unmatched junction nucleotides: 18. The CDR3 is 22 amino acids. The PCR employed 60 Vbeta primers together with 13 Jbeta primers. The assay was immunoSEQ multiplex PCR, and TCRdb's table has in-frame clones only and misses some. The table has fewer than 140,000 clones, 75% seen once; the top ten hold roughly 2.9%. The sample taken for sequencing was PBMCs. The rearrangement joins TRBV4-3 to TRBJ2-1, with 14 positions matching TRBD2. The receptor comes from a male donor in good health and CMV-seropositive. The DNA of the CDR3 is TGCGCCAGCAGCACCCGAGGTCAGGGACTAGCGGGAGTTGGGGGCTCCTACAATGAGCAGTTCTTC. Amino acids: CASSTRGQGLAGVGGSYNEQFF.